The 17 T cell receptor beta chains listed next were all sequenced from one sample in a study of blood T cell repertoires in COVID-19. The data were produced by immunoSEQ multiplex PCR, yet TCRdb's version contains in-frame clones alone and is incomplete. Counted here are about 240,000 clones, just under 85% occurring once; the ten biggest clones make up about 9.5%. The material sequenced was peripheral blood. These receptors originate from a woman older than 75 with acute or convalescent COVID-19.

There are many counts of this clone. An end of the junction does not agree with germline; a read error may underlie this. The rearrangement joins TRBV7-9 to TRBJ2-1; D possibly corresponds to TRBD1 (6 bases). This CDR3 is built from 14 residues. Germline CDR1 SEHNR, CDR2 FQNEAQ (reference sequence). The CDR3 spells CASSLISQGERVIF. CDR3 in DNA: TGTGCCAGCAGCTTAATTTCACAGGGCGAACGGGTGATCTTC.

CDR3 in DNA: TGTGCCAGCAGTTACACGCGGGCCCCCCGTCCCGGGGAGCTGTTTTTT. This encodes CASSYTRAPRPGELFF. The rearrangement joins TRBV6-5 to TRBJ2-2; D perhaps matches TRBD2 (5 bases). Trimming left V 2 bases short and J 6 bases short, with 16 bases between. Per the germline V gene, CDR1 is MNHEY and CDR2 is SVGAGI. CDR3 length: 16 residues.

The chain has TRBV28 and TRBJ2-7; the match to TRBD1 covers 7 bases. The CDR3 sequence is 15 residues long. Trimming removed 5 bases from V and 0 bases from J; junction bases left unmatched: 7. Germline CDR1 MDHEN, CDR2 SYDVKM. CDR3 DNA sequence: TGTGCCAGCAGTACAAACTGGGACAGCTCCTACGAGCAGTACTTC. This translates into CASSTNWDSSYEQYF.

V is TRBV18 and J is TRBJ1-2; 7 nucleotides align to TRBD1. The CDR3 is made up of 13 amino acids. The junction had 3 bases not matched to a gene; V was cut back by 2 bases and J by 6 bases. Germline V lookup: CDR1 KGHSH, CDR2 LQKENI. The CDR3, as DNA: TGTGCCAGCTCACCAGACAGGGAGAATGGCTACACCTTC. Its translation: CASSPDRENGYTF.

The V call is TRBV19, the J call TRBJ2-6, with TRBD2 matching 7 bases. Germline CDR1 reads LNHDA; CDR2 reads SQIVND (reference sequence). The CDR3 loop spans 15 amino acids. The trim removed 8 bases at V and 3 bases at J, leaving 7 bases unmatched. The CDR3 loop is CASGPAGVGANVLTF. The CDR3 nucleotides read TGTGCCAGTGGCCCCGCGGGGGTTGGGGCCAACGTCCTGACTTTC.

The rearrangement uses TRBV7-9 and TRBJ2-2; a possible D gene is TRBD1 (5 bases). Germline V gene lookup returns CDR1 SEHNR and CDR2 FQNEAQ (reference sequence). V was clipped by 7 bases and J by 6 bases, with 15 bases between them. The CDR3 runs to 14 residues. The CDR3 sequence is CASTLDRFAGELFF. Here the CDR3 DNA reads TGTGCCAGCACCCTTGACAGATTCGCCGGGGAGCTGTTTTTT.

The chain has TRBV3-1 (or the pseudogene TRBV3-2) and TRBJ2-4; D ambiguous. The CDR3 has 12 residues. Germline lookup yields CDR1 LGHDT and CDR2 YNNKEL (reference sequence). V shed 1 base and J shed 5 bases, with 3 bases lying between them. The CDR3 nucleotides are TGTGCCAGCAGCCAAGCTGAAAACATTCAGTACTTC. The encoded protein is CASSQAENIQYF.

V gene TRBV23-1 combines with J gene TRBJ1-4, with 9 bases matching TRBD1. TRBV23-1 is known as an ORF, though its function is uncertain. The CDR3 extends over 15 amino acids. The V segment lost 0 bases and the J segment 7 bases; nucleotides outside the gene matches: 3. CDR3: CASSQSGTGFEKLFF. CDR3 sequence (DNA): TGCGCCAGCAGTCAATCGGGGACAGGGTTTGAAAAACTGTTTTTT.

The V gene is TRBV2, the J gene TRBJ2-7; D unresolved. The CDR3 has 14 amino acids. Germline V gives CDR1 SNHLY, CDR2 FYNNEI. Trimming took off 2 bases at V and 1 base at J, with 9 bases between the two ends. The CDR3 DNA follows: TGTGCCAGCAGTGAAACGCGGCAGTCCTACGAGCAGTACTTC. It is translated as CASSETRQSYEQYF.

The rearrangement links TRBV10-3 to TRBJ1-5, with D unresolved. Between the trimmed V and J ends, which lost 3 bases and 2 bases, there was a span of 20 bases. CDR3 length: 18 residues. Looked up from germline, CDR1 is ENHRY and CDR2 is SYGVKD. The CDR3 protein is CAISDEAPGSVGNQPQHF. The DNA for the CDR3 is TGTGCCATCAGTGATGAGGCTCCCGGGTCTGTGGGCAATCAGCCCCAGCATTTT.

The V gene is TRBV5-8, the J gene TRBJ1-2; D call uncertain. CDR1 and CDR2 from the germline V gene are SGHTS and YDEGEE. The CDR3 is 15 amino acids. V lost 3 bases and J 4 bases, leaving 16 bases between the germline ends. This CDR3 is CASSSRLLRGYGYTF. The CDR3 bases are TGTGCCAGCAGCTCACGACTCCTGCGGGGCTATGGCTACACCTTC.

The chain uses TRBV28 and TRBJ1-3; a possible D gene is TRBD1 (5 bases). The germline gives CDR1 MDHEN, CDR2 SYDVKM. The CDR3 spans 14 residues. Trimming stripped 4 bases from V and 3 bases from J, with 10 bases between. CDR3 protein: CASSSRRVGNTIYF. CDR3 coding DNA: TGTGCCAGCAGTTCCCGCAGGGTTGGAAACACCATATATTTT.

This chain uses TRBV19 with TRBJ2-2, with D perhaps matching TRBD1 (6 bases). CDR3 length equals 16 residues. Deletions cut 1 base from V and 0 bases from J, with 9 bases between. From germline, CDR1 is LNHDA and CDR2 SQIVND (reference sequence). The CDR3 is CASSIGGGANTGELFF. CDR3 nucleotides: TGTGCCAGTAGTATAGGTGGGGGCGCGAACACCGGGGAGCTGTTTTTT.

This clone was found once. This chain uses TRBV10-3 with TRBJ1-5; no firm D call. The germline CDR1 and CDR2 sequences are ENHRY and SYGVKD. The germline V and J ends were trimmed by 8 bases and 0 bases, with 11 bases remaining between them. The CDR3 covers 14 residues. The CDR3 coding sequence is TGTGCCATCGGTCGAACTGATAGCAATCAGCCCCAGCATTTT. The encoded protein is CAIGRTDSNQPQHF.

This clone was detected only a few times. The V call is TRBV5-1, the J call TRBJ1-1, with 7 bases identical to TRBD1. CDR3 size: 15 residues. The germline CDR1 and CDR2 sequences are SGHRS and YFSETQ. V trimming: 1 base; J trimming: 4 bases; junction bases outside the gene matches: 7. The CDR3 spells CASSLFGTEGTEAFF. The CDR3 nucleotides read TGCGCCAGCAGCTTGTTTGGGACAGAGGGCACTGAAGCTTTCTTT.

In this sample, this clone turned up a few times. The chain is built from TRBV28 and TRBJ1-2; D perhaps matches TRBD1 (6 bases). CDR1 is MDHEN, CDR2 SYDVKM, per germline. V lost 3 bases to trimming and J lost 10 bases, with 15 bases between them. The CDR3 is 13 amino acids. The CDR3 DNA sequence: TGTGCCAGCAGTTTGGGGGGGGCGGTAAACTACACCTTC. Protein: CASSLGGAVNYTF.

The chain joins TRBV6-5 to TRBJ1-2; D gene unclear. CDR1 is MNHEY and CDR2 is SVGAGI in the germline V gene. CDR3 length: 11 amino acids. V lost 6 bases and J 8 bases, leaving 10 bases between the germline ends. The DNA for the CDR3 is TGTGCCAGCAGGGATGTGAGGGGCTACACCTTC. It yields the protein CASRDVRGYTF.